What follows is one T cell receptor (beta chain) and its context. The target antigen is unknown. The data stem from a study of cytomegalovirus exposure and HLA in healthy donors. Turning to the study itself: In a later analysis, it was reported that the 120 validation repertoires had been produced on the same platform as the roughly 700 repertoires belonging to the first cohort.

Study outcomes and limitations: The study flagged approximately 180 TCR beta chains as cytomegalovirus-associated. In vitro checks showed that three CMV-associated chains really do target CMV antigens.

Here immunoSEQ multiplex PCR was the method, and the copy in TCRdb shows in-frame clones only, minus some. Here the sample spans roughly 150,000 clones, about 88% being singletons. V shed 0 bases and J shed 2 bases, with 12 bases lying between them. Germline V gene lookup returns CDR1 MNHNS and CDR2 SASEGT. CDR3 length: 16 amino acids. The gene calls are TRBV6-1 and TRBJ2-3; D may be TRBD2 (5 bases). Material: PBMCs. The TCR originated in a man aged 18 to 35 in good health and CMV-seronegative. CDR3 DNA sequence: TGTGCCAGCAGTGAAGCCCCGCGGGCCTACACAGATACGCAGTATTTT. Its translation is CASSEAPRAYTDTQYF.